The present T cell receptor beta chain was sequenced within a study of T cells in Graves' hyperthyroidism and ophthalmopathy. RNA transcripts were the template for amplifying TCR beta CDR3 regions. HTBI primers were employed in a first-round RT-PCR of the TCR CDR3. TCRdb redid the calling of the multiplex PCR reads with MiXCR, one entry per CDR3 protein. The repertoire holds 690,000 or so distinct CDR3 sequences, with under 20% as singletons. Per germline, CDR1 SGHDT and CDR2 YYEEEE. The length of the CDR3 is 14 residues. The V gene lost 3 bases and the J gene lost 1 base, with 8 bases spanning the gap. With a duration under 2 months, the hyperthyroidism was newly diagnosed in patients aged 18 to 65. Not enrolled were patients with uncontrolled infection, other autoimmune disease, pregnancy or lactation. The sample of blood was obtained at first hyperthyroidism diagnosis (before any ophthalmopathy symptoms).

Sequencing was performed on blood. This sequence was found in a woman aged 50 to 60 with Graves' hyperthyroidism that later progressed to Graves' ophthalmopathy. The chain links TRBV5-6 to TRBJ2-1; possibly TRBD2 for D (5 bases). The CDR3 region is CASSYGGSYNEQFF. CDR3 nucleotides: TGTGCCAGCAGCTATGGCGGGTCCTACAATGAGCAGTTCTTC.